This T cell receptor beta chain stems from a study of blood T cell repertoires in COVID-19. The data were produced by immunoSEQ multiplex PCR, yet TCRdb's version contains in-frame clones alone and is incomplete. The data contain about 270,000 clones, roughly 86% of them singletons. Source material: peripheral blood. The clonotype comes from a woman in her forties or fifties with acute or convalescent COVID-19.

For the CDR3, the DNA is TGTGCCAGCAGCCTACGGGACAGCTACGAGCAGTACTTC. Translation: CASSLRDSYEQYF. The rearrangement uses TRBV3-1 (or the pseudogene TRBV3-2) and TRBJ2-7, with 7 nucleotides matching TRBD1. V lost 4 bases and J lost 3; bases outside the gene matches: 3. This CDR3 spans 13 amino acids. The germline V gene encodes CDR1 LGHDT and CDR2 YNNKEL (reference sequence).